Given below is one T cell receptor (beta chain) in context. There is no known antigen for this receptor. No base quality values were provided; no much bigger clone lies one nucleotide off. Participants in the prospective study were aged roughly 18 to 100 years, lived in more than 20 United States geographic areas, and enrolled through a virtual design. To assign participants to cohorts, the prospective study relied on clinical history that participants themselves reported in a screening survey and a study questionnaire. Recovered participants in ImmuneRACE Cohort 3 were defined as having two consecutive negative NP/OP PCR tests, clearance from a healthcare professional, or resolution of symptoms. Mobile phlebotomists in the prospective study collected whole blood, serum and a nasopharyngeal or oropharyngeal swab from every participant. Over a 2-month period, participants in the prospective study had the option of providing additional blood draws and questionnaires. Before DNA extraction, blood samples from the prospective study were shipped at room temperature or frozen.

TCRbeta CDR3 regions were amplified from genomic DNA using the immunoSEQ Assay, a bias-controlled multiplex PCR. For the original study's pipeline: Nucleated cell counts per sample were estimated from amplification of reference gene primers within the assay. To quantify the absolute abundance of each unique TCRbeta CDR3 rearrangement, sequence reads were collapsed and filtered. For each sample, productive Simpson clonality was calculated as the square root of Simpson's diversity index over productive rearrangements. The table was pulled from immuneACCESS by TCRdb, which kept in-frame rearrangements only. Such tables lose some clones; where checked, under half of the loss comes from unresolved V genes, and the rest has no known cause. The DNA was the basis for D and trimming; V, J and clone size are from that table. This sample lists 280,000 or so clones; around 88% were detected once. The top ten clones comprise 6% to 7% of the sample.

The sample belongs to a study of blood T cell repertoires in COVID-19 (TCRdb year 2020). Looking at the study overall: Samples from collaborators originated in the United States, Italy and Spain and spanned both the acute and convalescent phases of COVID-19. The prospective study material was composed of cDNA or gDNA derived from T cells, B-cell-depleted T cells, or PBMCs. Subjects who had been exposed to COVID-19, were actively infected with it, or had recovered from it provided the deeply sampled blood TCRbeta repertoires that made up the dataset. The repertoires were released in a freely available public database intended as a resource for research on the immune response to SARS-CoV-2. Samples were obtained from the ongoing ImmuneRACE study (first 160 participants) and from about 1,300 subjects provided by 6 global collaborators. Nearly every sample came with metadata listing a de-identified subject ID, COVID-19 status, age in years and sex. Where available, HLA class I and class II types were taken from metadata supplied by the sample provider and were not determined by assay-based typing.

Summary of the overall study and its limitations: How much clinical and demographic metadata was included differed by source and by participant, and the metadata was provided uncurated.

The germline V gene gives CDR1 as SGHRS and CDR2 as YFSETQ. The CDR3 spans 18 residues, from the cysteine through the phenylalanine. CDR3 DNA only is kept here, 54 bases in frame from base 1. At the junction V is shortened by 0 bases and J by 0 bases; bases outside the gene matches: 8. Material: PBMCs or T cells enriched from blood (not recorded which). The sequence was obtained from a woman aged 35 to 49 who had recovered from COVID-19. The chain employs TRBV5-1 and TRBJ2-2; 7 central bases correspond to TRBD1. The CDR3 reads as follows: CASSLVPPGQPNTGELFF. The nucleotide sequence reads as follows: TGCGCCAGCAGCTTGGTCCCCCCGGGACAGCCGAACACCGGGGAGCTGTTTTTT.